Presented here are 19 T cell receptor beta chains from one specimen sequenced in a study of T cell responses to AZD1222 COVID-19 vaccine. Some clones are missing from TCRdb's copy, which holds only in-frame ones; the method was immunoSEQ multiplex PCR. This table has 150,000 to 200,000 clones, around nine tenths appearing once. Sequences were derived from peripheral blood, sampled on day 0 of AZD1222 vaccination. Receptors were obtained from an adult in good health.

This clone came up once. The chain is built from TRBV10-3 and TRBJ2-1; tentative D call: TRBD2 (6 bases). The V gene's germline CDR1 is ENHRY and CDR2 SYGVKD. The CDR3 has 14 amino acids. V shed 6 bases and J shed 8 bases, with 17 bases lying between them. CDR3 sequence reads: CAIRDSGLFYEQFF. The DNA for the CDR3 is TGTGCCATCAGGGATAGCGGCCTTTTCTATGAGCAGTTCTTC.

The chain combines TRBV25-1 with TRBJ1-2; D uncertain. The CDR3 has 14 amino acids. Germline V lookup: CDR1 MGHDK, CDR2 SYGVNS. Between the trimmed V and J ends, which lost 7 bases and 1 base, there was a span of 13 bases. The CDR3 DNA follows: TGTGCCAGCACCGAGGCCGGGGATAACTATGGCTACACCTTC. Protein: CASTEAGDNYGYTF.

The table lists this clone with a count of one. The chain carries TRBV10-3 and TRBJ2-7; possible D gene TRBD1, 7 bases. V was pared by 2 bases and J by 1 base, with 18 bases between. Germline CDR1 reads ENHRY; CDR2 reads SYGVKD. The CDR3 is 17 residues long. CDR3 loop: CAISEPLTGDFSYEQYF. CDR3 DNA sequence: TGTGCCATCAGTGAGCCTTTAACAGGGGACTTTTCCTACGAGCAGTACTTC.

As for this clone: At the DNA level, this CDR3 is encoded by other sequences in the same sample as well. The CDR3 region is CASRPDRSSYNEQFF. DNA for the CDR3: TGTGCCAGTAGGCCGGACAGGAGCTCCTACAATGAGCAGTTCTTC. The chain employs TRBV19 and TRBJ2-1; 7 positions agree with TRBD1. This CDR3 comprises 15 residues. The germline V gene has CDR1 LNHDA and CDR2 SQIVND (reference sequence). The V gene end was trimmed by 6 bases and the J gene end by 0 bases; junction bases not matched to a gene: 5.

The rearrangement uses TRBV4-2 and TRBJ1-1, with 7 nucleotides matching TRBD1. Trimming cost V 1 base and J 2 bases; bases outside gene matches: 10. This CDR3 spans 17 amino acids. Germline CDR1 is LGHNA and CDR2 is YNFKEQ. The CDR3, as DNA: TGTGCCAGCAGCCAAGGGAACAGGGGATTAACCAACACTGAAGCTTTCTTT. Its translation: CASSQGNRGLTNTEAFF.

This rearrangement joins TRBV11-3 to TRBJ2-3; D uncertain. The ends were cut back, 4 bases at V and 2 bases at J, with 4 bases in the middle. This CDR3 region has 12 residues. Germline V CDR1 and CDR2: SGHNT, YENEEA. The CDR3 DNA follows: TGTGCCAGCAGCTCCAACACAGATACGCAGTATTTT. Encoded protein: CASSSNTDTQYF.

CDR3 DNA: TGTGCCAGCGCTCCGGGAACCCACTCACTTAGCCGCCAACAGCCCCAGCATTTT. Translation: CASAPGTHSLSRQQPQHF. The rearrangement joins TRBV7-8 to TRBJ1-5; D not certain. Trimming left V 8 bases short and J 7 bases short, with 30 bases between. The CDR3 has 18 residues. Germline V CDR1 and CDR2: SGHVS, FQNEAQ.

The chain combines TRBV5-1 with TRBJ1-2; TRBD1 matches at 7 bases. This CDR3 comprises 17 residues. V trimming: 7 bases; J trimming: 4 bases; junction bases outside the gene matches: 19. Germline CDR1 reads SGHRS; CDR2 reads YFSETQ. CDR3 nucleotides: TGCGCCAGCGCCCCACAGGGACAGTTCGAGGCTCCCTATGGCTACACCTTC. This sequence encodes CASAPQGQFEAPYGYTF.

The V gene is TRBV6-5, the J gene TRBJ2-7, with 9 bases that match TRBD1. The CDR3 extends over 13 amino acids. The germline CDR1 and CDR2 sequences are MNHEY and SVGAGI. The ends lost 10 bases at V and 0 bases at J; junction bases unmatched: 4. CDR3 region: CAIGTGRSYEQYF. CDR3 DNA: TGTGCCATCGGGACAGGGCGCTCCTACGAGCAGTACTTC.

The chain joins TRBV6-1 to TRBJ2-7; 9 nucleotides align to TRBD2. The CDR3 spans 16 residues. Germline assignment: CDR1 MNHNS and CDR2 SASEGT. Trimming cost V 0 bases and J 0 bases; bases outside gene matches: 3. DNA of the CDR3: TGTGCCAGCAGTGAAGCATTTAGCGGGAGCTCCTACGAGCAGTACTTC. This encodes CASSEAFSGSSYEQYF.

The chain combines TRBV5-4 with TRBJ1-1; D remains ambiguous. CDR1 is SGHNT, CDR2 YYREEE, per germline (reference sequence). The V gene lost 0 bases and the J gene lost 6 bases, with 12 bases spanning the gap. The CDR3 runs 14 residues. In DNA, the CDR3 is TGTGCCAGCAGCTTGGGGCCGGGTTCCGCTGAAGCTTTCTTT. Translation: CASSLGPGSAEAFF.

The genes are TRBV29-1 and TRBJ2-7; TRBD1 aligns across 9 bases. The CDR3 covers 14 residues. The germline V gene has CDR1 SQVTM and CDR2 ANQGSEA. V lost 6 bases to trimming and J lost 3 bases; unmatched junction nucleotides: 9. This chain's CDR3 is CSVSGTGSVYEQYF. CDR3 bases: TGCAGCGTCTCCGGGACAGGGAGCGTCTACGAGCAGTACTTC.

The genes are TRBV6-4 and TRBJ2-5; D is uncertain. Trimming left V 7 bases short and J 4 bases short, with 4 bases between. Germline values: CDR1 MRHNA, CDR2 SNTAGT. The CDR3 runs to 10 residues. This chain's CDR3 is CASTGETQYF. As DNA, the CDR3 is TGTGCCAGCACAGGAGAGACCCAGTACTTC.

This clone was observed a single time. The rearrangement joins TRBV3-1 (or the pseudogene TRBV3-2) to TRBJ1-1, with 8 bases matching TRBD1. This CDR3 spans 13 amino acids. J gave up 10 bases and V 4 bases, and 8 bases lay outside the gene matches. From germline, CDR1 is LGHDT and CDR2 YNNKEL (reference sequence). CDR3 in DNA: TGTGCCAGCAGCCCGCGGACAGGGTCCGGAGCTTTCTTT. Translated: CASSPRTGSGAFF.

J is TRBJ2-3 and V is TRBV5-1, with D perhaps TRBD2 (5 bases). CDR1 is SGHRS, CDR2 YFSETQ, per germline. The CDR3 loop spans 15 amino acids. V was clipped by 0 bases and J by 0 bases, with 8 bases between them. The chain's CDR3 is CASSLVASSTDTQYF. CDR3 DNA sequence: TGCGCCAGCAGCTTGGTAGCTAGCAGCACAGATACGCAGTATTTT. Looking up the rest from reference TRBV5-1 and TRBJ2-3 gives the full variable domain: KAGVTQTPRYLIKTRGQQVTLSCSPISGHRSVSWYQQTPGQGLQFLFEYFSETQRNKGNFPGRFSGRQFSNSRSEMNVSTLELGDSALYLCASSLVASSTDTQYFGPGTRLTVL.

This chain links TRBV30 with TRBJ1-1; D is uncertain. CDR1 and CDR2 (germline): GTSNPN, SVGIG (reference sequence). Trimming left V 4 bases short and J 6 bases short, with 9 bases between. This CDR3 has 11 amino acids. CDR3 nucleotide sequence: TGTGCCTGGATGGGGTACGCTGAAGCTTTCTTT. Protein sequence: CAWMGYAEAFF.

The CDR3 nucleotides are TGTGCCAGTAGTGTAACAGGGGGCGTTGAAAAACTGTTTTTT. Amino acid sequence: CASSVTGGVEKLFF. The chain couples TRBV19 to TRBJ1-4; TRBD1 matches 9 bases. CDR3 length: 14 amino acids. V trimming: 5 bases; J trimming: 7 bases; junction bases outside the gene matches: 5. The V gene's germline CDR1 is LNHDA and CDR2 SQIVND (reference sequence).

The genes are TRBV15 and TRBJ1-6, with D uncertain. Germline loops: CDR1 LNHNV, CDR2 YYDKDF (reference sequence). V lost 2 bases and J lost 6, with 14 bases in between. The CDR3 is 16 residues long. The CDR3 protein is CATSRKEVFSNSPLHF. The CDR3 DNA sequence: TGTGCCACCAGCAGAAAAGAGGTGTTCTCTAATTCACCCCTCCACTTT.

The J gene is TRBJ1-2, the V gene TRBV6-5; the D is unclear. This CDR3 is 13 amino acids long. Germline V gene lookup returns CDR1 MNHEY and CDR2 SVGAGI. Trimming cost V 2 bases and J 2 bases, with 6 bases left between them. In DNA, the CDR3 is TGTGCCAGCAGTTACGGCGGCAACTATGGCTACACCTTC. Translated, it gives CASSYGGNYGYTF.